This T cell receptor beta chain comes out of a study of blood T cell repertoires in COVID-19. Study overall: There were acute and convalescent COVID-19 samples, and they came from the United States, Italy and Spain. PBMCs, B-cell-depleted T cells, or T cells provided the cDNA or gDNA that made up the material.

In the authors' workflow: Amplifying reference gene primers gave estimates of nucleated cell counts. Profiled with immunoSEQ multiplex PCR; TCRdb holds only in-frame clones, not every one. V, J and clone size are those of that table, while D and trimming were read from the DNA. The sample contains approximately 110,000 clones, less than 80% of which appear only once. The sequence was collected from a man aged 70 or older with active or convalescent COVID-19. The material sequenced was peripheral blood.

CDR3 sequence (DNA): TGTGCCAGCAGTCAACTAGCGGGATTAGTAGATACGCAGTATTTT. Amino acids: CASSQLAGLVDTQYF. The chain has TRBV6-5 and TRBJ2-3, with 10 bases matching TRBD2. CDR1 MNHEY and CDR2 SVGAGI come from the germline V gene. The CDR3 totals 15 residues. V lost 5 bases and J lost 5; bases outside the gene matches: 7.